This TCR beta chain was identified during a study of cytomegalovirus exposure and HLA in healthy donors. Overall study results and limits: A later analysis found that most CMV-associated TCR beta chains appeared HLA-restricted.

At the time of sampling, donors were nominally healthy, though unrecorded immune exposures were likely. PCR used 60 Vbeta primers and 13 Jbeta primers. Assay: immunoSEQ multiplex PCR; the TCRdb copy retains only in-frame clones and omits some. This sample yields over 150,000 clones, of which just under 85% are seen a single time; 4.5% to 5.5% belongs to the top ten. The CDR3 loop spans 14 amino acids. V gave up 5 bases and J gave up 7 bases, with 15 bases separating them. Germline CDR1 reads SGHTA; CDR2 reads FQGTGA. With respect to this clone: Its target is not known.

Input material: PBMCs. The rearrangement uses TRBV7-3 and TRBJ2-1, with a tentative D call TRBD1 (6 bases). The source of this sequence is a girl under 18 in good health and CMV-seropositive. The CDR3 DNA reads TGTGCCAGCAGCCCGAACCCTAGGGGGAATGAGCAGTTCTTC. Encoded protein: CASSPNPRGNEQFF.